Listed here are 19 T cell receptor beta chains from one sample, sequenced in a study of regulatory T cells in long-lasting Graves disease. Time point noted: persistent/refractory GD, antithyroid drugs over 5 years with positive TRAb. PBMC-extracted RNA yielded the TCR library. Researchers made TCR beta libraries by using iRepertoire HTBI primers and running Arm-PCR on CDR3 regions. MiXCR, run by TCRdb on the multiplex PCR reads, gives a single entry per CDR3 protein. The top ten clones hold around 24% of a sample with 420,000 or so distinct CDR3 sequences, 23% of them seen once. The sample was peripheral blood mononuclear cells (PBMCs), taken when the disease was refractory, from a patient treated with antithyroid drugs. These receptors were taken from a female donor with Graves disease.

This clonotype was seen many times. This chain joins TRBV12-3 or TRBV12-4 and TRBJ2-7; 7 bases fit TRBD2. V lost 1 base, J lost 6 bases, and 6 bases stayed unmatched. This CDR3 region has 14 residues. CDR3 bases: TGTGCCAGCAGTTTAGGAGGACTAGACGCCGAGCAGTACTTC. Its protein product is CASSLGGLDAEQYF.

Points on this clonotype: This CDR3 fails to terminate in the conserved phenylalanine or tryptophan, so it likely reflects a read error. Here the CDR3 DNA reads TGTGCCAGCAGTGAAGGACCGAGGGTCTCTGGGGCCAACGTCCTGACTCTC. Protein: CASSEGPRVSGANVLTL. The chain carries TRBV25-1 and TRBJ2-6; D may be TRBD2 (5 bases). The V gene lost 2 bases and the J gene lost 0 bases, with 11 bases spanning the gap. The CDR3 has 17 amino acids. Germline loops: CDR1 MGHDK, CDR2 SYGVNS.

This clonotype appeared a few times. The CDR3 region is CSASENYGYTF. Written as DNA, the CDR3 is TGCAGTGCTAGCGAAAACTATGGCTACACCTTC. The chain employs TRBV20-1 and TRBJ1-2; D gene ambiguous. The ends were cut back, 3 bases at V and 2 bases at J, with 4 bases in the middle. CDR1 and CDR2 from the germline V gene are DFQATT and SNEGSKA (reference sequence). This CDR3 has 11 amino acids.

The chain is built from TRBV2 and TRBJ2-3, with D possibly TRBD1 on 5 matching bases. V lost 7 bases to trimming and J lost 5 bases, with 10 bases between them. The CDR3 is 12 amino acids. Germline V gives CDR1 SNHLY, CDR2 FYNNEI. The CDR3 spells CASKGRRDTQYF. CDR3 in DNA: TGTGCCAGCAAGGGGCGGAGAGATACGCAGTATTTT.

Many counts were recorded for this clonotype. This sequence joins TRBV2 and TRBJ1-6; TRBD1 aligns across 7 bases. The CDR3 has 16 residues. The ends lost 6 bases at V and 5 bases at J; junction bases unmatched: 10. CDR1 is SNHLY and CDR2 is FYNNEI in the germline V gene. Here the CDR3 DNA reads TGTGCCAGCAGAAGAAGGACAGGTGGGAATAATTCACCCCTCCACTTT. Its protein product is CASRRRTGGNNSPLHF.

This clonotype was detected ten times or more. CDR3 sequence reads: CASSRTLHYGYTF. For the CDR3, the DNA is TGTGCCAGCAGTAGGACCCTTCACTATGGCTACACCTTC. This chain joins TRBV28 and TRBJ1-2; no firm D call. There are 13 residues in the CDR3. From germline, CDR1 is MDHEN and CDR2 SYDVKM. Trimming removed 5 bases at V and 3 bases at J, with 10 bases between.

With regard to this clonotype: Since a much larger clone is just one base distant, this may be a read error. The rearrangement links TRBV20-1 to TRBJ1-4; D is uncertain. The length of the CDR3 is 15 residues. The germline CDR1 and CDR2 sequences are DFQATT and SNEGSKA (reference sequence). The CDR3 loop is CSSRDRKGLNEKLFF. The CDR3 DNA is TGCAGTTCTAGAGACCGAAAGGGTTTAAATGAAAAACTGTTTTTT.

Of note for this clonotype: As the CDR3 is not closed by the conserved phenylalanine or tryptophan, this likely results from a read error. CDR3 DNA sequence: TGTGCCAGCAGCTTCGGACAGGGGGAAGTGGTAGGCTACGAGCAGTACCTC. Encoded protein: CASSFGQGEVVGYEQYL. The rearrangement joins TRBV7-8 to TRBJ2-7; 10 bases agree with TRBD1. Trimming at V came to 3 bases and at J to 3 bases, leaving 11 bases not matched to a gene. CDR3 length: 17 residues. From germline, CDR1 is SGHVS and CDR2 FQNEAQ.

This clonotype showed up many times. The V and J genes are TRBV2 and TRBJ1-4; 9 positions agree with TRBD1. Germline loops: CDR1 SNHLY, CDR2 FYNNEI. The CDR3 spans 17 residues. V dropped 5 bases and J dropped 0; count of bases not matched to a gene: 7. DNA for the CDR3: TGTGCCAGCAGTAAACAGGGGGCTGTTGCAACTAATGAAAAACTGTTTTTT. Translated, it gives CASSKQGAVATNEKLFF.

V and J are TRBV20-1 and TRBJ2-7; 8 bases agree with TRBD1. Germline CDR1 is DFQATT and CDR2 is SNEGSKA (reference sequence). The CDR3 sequence is 15 residues long. After removal of 3 bases from V and 0 bases from J, the junction contained 7 bases not matched to a gene. CDR3 in DNA: TGCAGTGCTAGGGGACAGGCCACCCACTCCTACGAGCAGTACTTC. Translated, it gives CSARGQATHSYEQYF.

The genes are TRBV12-3 or TRBV12-4 and TRBJ1-5; D is possibly TRBD1 (6 bases). The CDR3 runs 13 residues. Trimming removed 8 bases from V and 4 bases from J, with 12 bases in between. This CDR3 reads CASAPGENQPQHF. The CDR3 DNA is TGTGCCAGCGCGCCAGGGGAAAATCAGCCCCAGCATTTT.

The chain uses TRBV19 and TRBJ2-7, with a tentative D call TRBD2 (6 bases). Germline V CDR1 and CDR2: LNHDA, SQIVND (reference sequence). Trimming shortened V by 4 bases and J by 3 bases, and 16 bases separated the two germline ends. This CDR3 is 15 amino acids long. CDR3 nucleotide sequence: TGTGCCAGTAGTAAGGCGGGACGACAAAGCTACGAGCAGTACTTC. Translating gives CASSKAGRQSYEQYF.

This clonotype was observed at least ten times. The chain links TRBV11-2 to TRBJ1-4; D remains ambiguous. The CDR3 contains 14 residues. Trimming pared 1 base from V and 8 bases from J, leaving 11 bases between. Looked up from germline, CDR1 is SGHAT and CDR2 is FQNNGV. The CDR3 region is CASSLGPKLEKLFF. CDR3 sequence (DNA): TGTGCCAGCAGCTTAGGACCGAAATTGGAAAAACTGTTTTTT.

This chain connects TRBV7-2 to TRBJ1-2, with a possible D match to TRBD1 (6 bases). The germline V gene encodes CDR1 SGHTA and CDR2 FQGNSA. The ends were cut back, 2 bases at V and 5 bases at J, with 9 bases in the middle. This CDR3 is built from 13 residues. CDR3 DNA: TGTGCCAGCAGCTTAACGGACAGATATGGCTACACCTTC. It codes for CASSLTDRYGYTF.

V and J are TRBV6-9 and TRBJ2-2; D gene ambiguous. Germline V gene sequence: CDR1 MNHGY, CDR2 SVAAGI. Deletions cut 3 bases from V and 6 bases from J, with 11 bases between. The CDR3 covers 14 residues. CDR3 bases: TGTGCCAGCAGTTACCGTATTGTGGCCGGGGAGCTGTTTTTT. This codes for CASSYRIVAGELFF.

This clonotype was seen more than once but under ten times. V is TRBV15 and J is TRBJ2-4, with no clear D. From germline, CDR1 is LNHNV and CDR2 YYDKDF (reference sequence). CDR3 length equals 12 residues. V was pared by 0 bases and J by 6 bases, with 3 bases between. The CDR3 DNA reads as TGTGCCACCAGCAGAGACGGAAACATTCAGTACTTC. It encodes CATSRDGNIQYF.

V and J are TRBV5-1 and TRBJ1-5, with 12 bases identical to TRBD1. J gave up 7 bases and V 0 bases, and 14 bases lay outside the gene matches. CDR1 is SGHRS, CDR2 YFSETQ, per germline. This CDR3 is 19 amino acids long. CDR3 region: CASSLGALGQGAAQQPQHF. The CDR3 DNA follows: TGCGCCAGCAGCTTGGGGGCTCTGGGACAGGGGGCCGCTCAACAGCCCCAGCATTTT.

The chain recombines TRBV30 with TRBJ2-2, with no clear D. The germline V gene has CDR1 GTSNPN and CDR2 SVGIG (reference sequence). This CDR3 contains 11 residues. V lost 6 bases and J lost 7, with 9 bases in between. For the CDR3, the DNA is TGTGCCTGCCTAATGGTCGGGGAGCTGTTTTTT. Translating gives CACLMVGELFF.

This clonotype occurred many times. The gene calls are TRBV5-1 and TRBJ1-1; D gene unclear. V was shortened by 0 bases and J by 6 bases, with 6 bases between the two germline ends. Germline loops: CDR1 SGHRS, CDR2 YFSETQ. The CDR3 totals 12 residues. The CDR3 is CASSLESAEAFF. CDR3 bases: TGCGCCAGCAGCTTGGAGTCGGCTGAAGCTTTCTTT.